Below are 21 T cell receptor beta chains sequenced from a single sample in a study of vaccination and CD4 T cells after COVID-19. Described treatment: approximately 9-day PBMC culture with coronavirus spike peptide pools or control peptides (ViraFEST assay). Antigens of these TCRs are unknown. An Oncomine TCR Beta short-read assay was used to sequence the DNA from cultured CD4+ T cells. TCRdb redid the calling of the PCR reads with MiXCR, one entry per CDR3 protein. The table lists roughly 26,000 distinct CDR3 sequences, roughly 40% of them singletons. Sequences were obtained from CD4+ T cells from blood, cultured in vitro. The receptors were sampled from a human donor who had recovered from COVID-19.

The chain employs TRBV6-5 and TRBJ1-4; D is possibly TRBD1 (6 bases). The CDR3 length is 16 residues. Germline assignment: CDR1 MNHEY and CDR2 SVGAGI. Trimming pared 2 bases from V and 10 bases from J, leaving 20 bases between. The CDR3 spells CASSYGQGGSGAKLFF. CDR3 bases: TGTGCCAGCAGTTACGGACAAGGGGGGAGCGGTGCAAAACTGTTTTTT.

CDR3 nucleotide sequence: TGTGCCAGCAGCAATCCCCTGGGACAGGACGTGGTTACTGAAGCTTTCTTT. Protein product: CASSNPLGQDVVTEAFF. The chain uses TRBV21-1 and TRBJ1-1; the D segment call TRBD1 is taken from the table without a DNA check. TRBV21-1 is a documented pseudogene. This CDR3 comprises 17 residues.

The rearrangement links TRBV27 to TRBJ2-7; the D call may be TRBD1 or TRBD2 (5 bases each). Germline CDR1 and CDR2: MNHEY and SMNVEV (reference sequence). Trimming removed 7 bases from V and 2 bases from J, with 21 bases in between. The CDR3 length is 16 residues. CDR3 loop: CASTLISRDGTYEQYF. The CDR3, as DNA: TGTGCCAGCACCCTGATAAGCCGGGACGGGACCTACGAGCAGTACTTC.

This clonotype appeared a single time. The rearrangement links TRBV6-1 to TRBJ1-2, with D possibly TRBD1 on 6 matching bases. The CDR3 runs 13 residues. CDR1 MNHNS and CDR2 SASEGT come from the germline V gene. V lost 4 bases and J lost 4, with 10 bases in between. CDR3 DNA: TGTGCCAGCAGTGCACAGGGATCCTATGGCTACACCTTC. Protein sequence: CASSAQGSYGYTF.

The gene calls are TRBV2 and TRBJ1-1; 7 bases agree with TRBD1. J gave up 5 bases and V 6 bases, and 15 bases lay outside the gene matches. The CDR3 length is 16 residues. Germline CDR1 and CDR2: SNHLY and FYNNEI. CDR3 sequence reads: CASRVDRAITGTEAFF. The CDR3 DNA reads TGTGCCAGCAGGGTAGACAGGGCAATCACAGGGACTGAAGCTTTCTTT.

The sample holds a few counts of this clonotype. The rearrangement uses TRBV2 and TRBJ2-5; 8 nucleotides align to TRBD2. CDR1 and CDR2 from the germline V gene are SNHLY and FYNNEI. Trimming cost V 7 bases and J 1 base; bases outside gene matches: 5. This CDR3 is 14 amino acids long. The CDR3 loop is CASTPGLVQETQYF. CDR3 coding DNA: TGTGCCAGCACTCCGGGACTAGTCCAAGAGACCCAGTACTTC.

The genes are TRBV28 and TRBJ2-2; 8 positions agree with TRBD1. The junction had 8 bases not matched to a gene; V was cut back by 5 bases and J by 6 bases. Germline assignment: CDR1 MDHEN and CDR2 SYDVKM. This CDR3 has 15 amino acids. The chain's CDR3 is CASSPTGARAGELFF. Written as DNA, the CDR3 is TGTGCCAGCAGTCCGACAGGGGCCCGCGCCGGGGAGCTGTTTTTT.

This clonotype has just a few counts. The CDR3: CATSYGSNQPQHF. The CDR3 coding sequence is TGTGCCACCAGTTATGGGAGCAATCAGCCCCAGCATTTT. The rearrangement joins TRBV24-1 to TRBJ1-5; D gene ambiguous. This CDR3 region has 13 residues. Trimming took 6 bases from V and 1 from J, leaving 6 bases between them. Per the germline V gene, CDR1 is KGHDR and CDR2 is SFDVKD.

The gene calls are TRBV7-9 and TRBJ1-1; 7 nucleotides line up with TRBD1. V lost 5 bases, J lost 0 bases, and 12 bases stayed unmatched. The germline CDR1 and CDR2 sequences are SEHNR and FQNEAQ (reference sequence). The CDR3 is made up of 17 amino acids. The CDR3 nucleotides read TGTGCCAGCAGCCCTAGAAGGCAGGGGGAGTTGAACACTGAAGCTTTCTTT. It is translated as CASSPRRQGELNTEAFF.

The V and J genes are TRBV10-3 and TRBJ2-7; no firm D call. CDR1 and CDR2 from the germline V gene are ENHRY and SYGVKD. The CDR3 is 14 residues long. Deletions cut 4 bases from V and 2 bases from J, with 12 bases between. The CDR3 coding sequence is TGTGCCATCAGTGCGGCTGCAAAGACCTACGAGCAGTACTTC. Amino acid sequence: CAISAAAKTYEQYF.

The chain combines TRBV20-1 with TRBJ2-5, with 7 bases that match TRBD2. The germline gives CDR1 DFQATT, CDR2 SNEGSKA (reference sequence). The CDR3 loop spans 15 amino acids. V shed 0 bases and J 2 bases; nucleotides not matched to a gene: 6. The chain's CDR3 is CSARDPSGAQETQYF. The CDR3 region has the DNA TGCAGTGCTAGAGATCCCAGCGGGGCTCAAGAGACCCAGTACTTC.

V gene TRBV6-2 or TRBV6-3 combines with J gene TRBJ2-3, with 7 bases identical to TRBD1. V shed 7 bases, J shed 2 bases, and the junction held 9 bases outside the gene matches. The CDR3 covers 15 residues. CDR1 MNHEY and CDR2 SVGEGT come from the germline V gene. CDR3 nucleotides: TGTGCCAGCACTCAAACAGGGGCCCTCACAGATACGCAGTATTTT. It specifies CASTQTGALTDTQYF.

V is TRBV19 and J is TRBJ1-1; D is unresolved. This CDR3 contains 13 residues. Germline V gives CDR1 LNHDA, CDR2 SQIVND (reference sequence). Trimming removed 2 bases from V and 1 base from J, with 5 bases in between. The CDR3 DNA is TGTGCCAGTAGTATATCAGCGAACACTGAAGCTTTCTTT. Translating it yields CASSISANTEAFF. Filled out from reference TRBV19 and TRBJ1-1, the complete variable domain reads DGGITQSPKYLFRKEGQNVTLSCEQNLNHDAMYWYRQDPGQGLRLIYYSQIVNDFQKGDIAEGYSVSREKKESFPLTVTSAQKNPTAFYLCASSISANTEAFFGQGTRLTVV.

The chain uses TRBV28 and TRBJ2-2; 8 bases agree with TRBD2. The CDR3 length is 17 residues. Trimming cost V 8 bases and J 7 bases; bases outside gene matches: 18. Germline V CDR1 and CDR2: MDHEN, SYDVKM. For the CDR3, the DNA is TGTGCCAGCTGTCTGACCGGGGGGGCACGGGCGGGCGGGGAGCTGTTTTTT. It yields the protein CASCLTGGARAGGELFF.

This clonotype has only a few counts. The chain joins TRBV7-3 to TRBJ2-2, with D possibly TRBD2 on 5 matching bases. This CDR3 is built from 13 residues. The V and J ends lost 3 bases and 6 bases respectively, with 8 bases between them. Germline V CDR1 and CDR2: SGHTA, FQGTGA. CDR3 protein: CASSFSRAGELFF. CDR3 sequence (DNA): TGTGCCAGCAGCTTCTCGAGGGCCGGGGAGCTGTTTTTT.

The chain couples TRBV19 to TRBJ1-1; 9 nucleotides match TRBD1. CDR3 length: 13 residues. Germline V gene lookup returns CDR1 LNHDA and CDR2 SQIVND (reference sequence). V was pared by 10 bases and J by 4 bases, with 7 bases of the junction left unmatched. The CDR3 loop reads CATRDRAGTEAFF. The CDR3 DNA sequence: TGTGCCACCCGGGACAGGGCAGGCACTGAAGCTTTCTTT.

This clonotype has just a few counts. The rearrangement links TRBV30 to TRBJ2-7; D is unclear. CDR3 length: 13 amino acids. The germline V gene encodes CDR1 GTSNPN and CDR2 SVGIG (reference sequence). V lost 1 base and J lost 6, with 13 bases in between. CDR3 DNA sequence: TGTGCCTGGAGTGCACCTCCCTTCCGCGAGCAGTACTTC. As protein: CAWSAPPFREQYF.

The chain carries TRBV10-3 and TRBJ2-2; 9 bases align to TRBD1. Germline CDR1 reads ENHRY; CDR2 reads SYGVKD. The V segment lost 4 bases and the J segment 3 bases; nucleotides outside the gene matches: 12. The CDR3 is 18 residues long. The CDR3: CAISGGQGAPTHTGELFF. The CDR3 DNA reads as TGTGCCATCAGTGGGGGACAGGGCGCGCCGACCCACACCGGGGAGCTGTTTTTT.

The chain combines TRBV20-1 with TRBJ1-4; D is undetermined. Trimming pared 3 bases from V and 0 bases from J, leaving 14 bases between. CDR3 size: 16 residues. Germline CDR1 reads DFQATT; CDR2 reads SNEGSKA (reference sequence). CDR3 sequence: CSARSRATATNEKLFF. The CDR3 nucleotides are TGCAGTGCTAGGTCCCGGGCCACTGCAACTAATGAAAAACTGTTTTTT.

This clonotype was counted only a few times. The V call is TRBV6-5, the J call TRBJ1-1, with TRBD1 matching over 7 bases. In germline, CDR1 is MNHEY, CDR2 SVGAGI. This CDR3 is built from 14 residues. Trimming cost V 2 bases and J 1 base; bases outside gene matches: 1. The CDR3 region has the DNA TGTGCCAGCAGTTACGACAGGGCGAACACTGAAGCTTTCTTT. It yields the protein CASSYDRANTEAFF.

This clonotype has more than one count but fewer than ten. For the CDR3, the DNA is TGTGCCAGCAGCTTAGCATTAACCAGGGCCTACGAGCAGTACTTC. As protein: CASSLALTRAYEQYF. The rearrangement uses TRBV7-8 and TRBJ2-1; possibly TRBD1 for D (5 bases). The DNA end lines up better with TRBJ2-7; the J call may be wrong. The CDR3 has 15 amino acids. The germline CDR1 and CDR2 sequences are SGHVS and FQNEAQ.